The T cell receptor (beta chain) described here comes from a study of T cells after yellow fever vaccination. Broader study findings: Reappearance after the booster was seen for most primary-vaccination clones, at 96% CD4 and roughly 90% CD8.

CDR3 length: 13 residues. V lost 1 base, J lost 4 bases, and 7 bases lay in between. The germline V gene encodes CDR1 SGHTA and CDR2 FQGNSA. 5'RACE template switching produced TCR cDNA carrying a universal primer site and UMIs. From the 5' RACE reads, TCRdb called clonotypes with MiXCR, one entry per CDR3 protein. The repertoire holds over 300,000 distinct CDR3 sequences, with about 3.5% as singletons. This clonotype was counted only a few times. The target antigen is unknown. The origin of this receptor is a man aged 18 to 30 who received the YFV17D yellow fever vaccine. Here the sequenced sample was PBMCs, taken on the day of the yellow fever booster vaccination. The chain employs TRBV7-2 and TRBJ1-1; D is uncertain. DNA of the CDR3: TGTGCCAGCAGCTTAGTATGGGGCACTGAAGCTTTCTTT. Amino acids: CASSLVWGTEAFF.